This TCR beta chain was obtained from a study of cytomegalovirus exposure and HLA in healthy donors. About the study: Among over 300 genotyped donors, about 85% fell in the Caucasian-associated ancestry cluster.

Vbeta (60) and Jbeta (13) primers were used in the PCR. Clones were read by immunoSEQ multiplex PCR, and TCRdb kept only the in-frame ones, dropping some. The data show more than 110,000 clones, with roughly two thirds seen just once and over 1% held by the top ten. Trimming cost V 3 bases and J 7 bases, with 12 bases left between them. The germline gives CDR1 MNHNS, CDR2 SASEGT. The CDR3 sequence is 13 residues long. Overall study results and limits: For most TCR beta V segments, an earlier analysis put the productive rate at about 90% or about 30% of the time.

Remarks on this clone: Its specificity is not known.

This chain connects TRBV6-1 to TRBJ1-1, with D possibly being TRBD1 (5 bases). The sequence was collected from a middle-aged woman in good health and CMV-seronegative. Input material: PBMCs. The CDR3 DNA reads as TGTGCCAGCAGTGACAGGGCTTATGGTGAAGCTTTCTTT. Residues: CASSDRAYGEAFF.